This TCR beta chain was recorded in a study of blood T cell repertoires in COVID-19. Looking at the study overall: Sites across the United States, Italy and Spain contributed samples from acute and convalescent COVID-19.

In the authors' methods: Reference gene primers were amplified, and this amplification served to estimate nucleated cell counts. Generated by immunoSEQ multiplex PCR, the TCRdb table keeps only in-frame clones and is missing some. For V, J and clone size, that table is used; D and trimming come from the DNA. The sample has 150,000 to 190,000 clones; 85% are singletons. Enrollment of patients from Seattle took place during active infection, with longitudinal follow-up. Germline trimming cut 1 base from V and 11 bases from J; bases unmatched to any gene: 6. From germline, CDR1 is SGDLS and CDR2 YYNGEE. The CDR3 length is 13 residues.

This clonotype was sampled from a woman aged 60-75 years with COVID-19, enrolled during active disease. Material for sequencing was peripheral blood. The chain carries TRBV9 and TRBJ1-2; 9 bases fit TRBD1. DNA for the CDR3: TGTGCCAGCAGCGTATACGGACAGGGGAGATACACCTTC. Translation gives CASSVYGQGRYTF.